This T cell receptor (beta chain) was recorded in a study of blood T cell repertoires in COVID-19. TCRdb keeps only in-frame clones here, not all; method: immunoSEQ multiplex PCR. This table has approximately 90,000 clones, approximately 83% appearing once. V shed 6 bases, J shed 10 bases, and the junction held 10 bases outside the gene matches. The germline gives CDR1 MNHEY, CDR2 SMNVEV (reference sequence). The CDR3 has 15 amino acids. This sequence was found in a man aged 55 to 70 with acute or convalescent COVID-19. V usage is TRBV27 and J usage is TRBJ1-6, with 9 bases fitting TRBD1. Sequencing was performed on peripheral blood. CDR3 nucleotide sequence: TGTGCCAGCAGCTTGCTCAGGACAGGGGACTCACCCCTCCACTTT. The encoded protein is CASSLLRTGDSPLHF.